This T cell receptor beta chain originates from a study of shared clonotypes between healthy human individuals (dated by TCRdb to about 2020). With respect to the entire study: Three men and a couple of women, aged 18 to 49 years, made up the cohort. For each donor, CD4 naive and CD4 memory were each run on three plates, CD8 naive on two plates, and CD8 memory on one plate. To estimate repertoire size and how much clonotype sharing occurs between individuals, the study deeply sequenced the blood TCR repertoires of roughly 5 healthy adults. Different laboratories and diverse techniques were used to prepare libraries and sequence TCR repertoires, to increase sequencing depth and limit assay-specific biases. Each donor's leukapheresis produced roughly between about 0.9 and 9.5 billion PBMCs.

Donors were healthy HIV-negative adults with no recently reported acute infections or vaccinations. Only Caucasian adults living in Nashville, Tennessee, USA were represented among the donors. CD4+ T cells were enriched through magnetic negative selection, after which naive cells were positively selected on CD45RA and the remaining negative fraction served as the memory subset. Blood was obtained by leukapheresis, after which PBMCs were separated by Ficoll-Histopaque density gradient centrifugation and cryopreserved in liquid nitrogen vapor phase. Analytical flow cytometry was used to check the purity and quantity of each magnetically sorted T cell population. From each sorted fraction, genomic DNA was isolated and quantified by UV absorbance on a Nanodrop 2000c. This clone showed up just once. Its antigen is unknown. No clone much larger than this one lies a single base away; base qualities are absent.

Overall study results and their limits: The small number of donors limited the genetic and exposure-history diversity represented. Rarefaction of sorted-subset datasets indicated incomplete sequencing despite the large sequencing depth. Estimated clonotype richness was generally larger for naive than for memory subsets. Pairwise subsampling indicated that sequencing depth was expected to affect the degree of clonotype sharing among donors. Sampling was limited to blood, and TCR repertoires in tissue likely differ from TCR repertoires in blood. Higher generation probabilities were observed for clonotypes shared by all four sorted-subset donors than for non-shared clonotypes. When a few donors were compared, the shared fraction of clonotypes was roughly 5% for naive CD4, 3.5% to 4% for naive CD8, roughly 2.5% for memory CD4, and approximately 0.4% for memory CD8.

Using the deep immunoSEQ assay, TCR CDR3 regions were amplified from genomic DNA by multiplex PCR. Extracted genomic DNA from each cell subset was distributed evenly across all wells of several immunoSEQ 96-well plates, and each plate was treated as a replicate. For sorted subsets, each replicate PCR was loaded with approximately 200 ng genomic DNA, equivalent to 32,000 or so T cell genomes. Purified libraries were quantified with a Qubit 3.0 fluorometer, sized on a Bioanalyzer 2100, and re-quantified with the KAPA Library Quantification kit. Every immunoSEQ 96-well plate was sequenced on a dedicated single-read 150-cycle Illumina NextSeq 550 flow cell. Turning to the authors' computational methods: The immunoSEQ output contained only junctional sequences without quality scores, so filtering could not match that applied to full-length reads. Sequences were annotated with PyIR, a Python wrapper for IgBLAST v1.9, and V/J genes and CDR3 were assigned using IMGT germline references. Any read was removed if the V/J assignment was weak (E-value above 1e-6), the CDR3 was missing, or the read contained stop codons, out-of-frame junctions, or ambiguous translated residues. V3J clonotypes were defined as sequences sharing an identical inferred V gene, J gene, and CDR3 amino acid sequence. The percentage overlap between two repertoires was calculated by dividing the number of shared unique clonotypes by the size of the smaller repertoire. Repertoire richness was assessed with RTK rarefaction, the Chao1 estimator, and Recon v2.1 estimates of unobserved clonotypes. For all TCRbeta clonotypes obtained by the gDNA method from a handful of donors, generation probabilities were computed with OLGA. Sourced from immuneACCESS, this table was stored by TCRdb with only in-frame sequences that have V and J called. A share of the clones is absent; for the studies checked, an unresolved V gene accounts for under half, and the remainder has no known explanation. V, J and clone size are taken as reported in that table, and D and trimming were inferred from the DNA itself. Present in this sample are about 1.1 million clones, about four fifths of which were seen just once. Jointly, the top ten make up 0.5% to 0.65% of the sample.

Between the V and J ends, shortened by 0 bases and 5 bases respectively, the junction contains 14 bases. The germline V gene sets CDR1 to ENHRY and CDR2 to SYGVKD. Its CDR3 holds 16 amino acids, cysteine through phenylalanine. Only the CDR3 DNA is retained, 48 bases long and in frame from the first base. Sequenced: memory CD4+ T cells from PBMCs. Sample cell subset or site, as interpreted from the label and publication: CD45RA-negative fraction. The chain joins TRBV10-3 to TRBJ1-5; a tentative D call is TRBD1 (6 bases match). The sequence came from a man younger than 35 in good health. Some clones in this sample may be carry-over from other donors' samples. CDR3 protein: CAISESEQGFHQPQHF. The bases are TGTGCCATCAGTGAGTCGGAACAGGGTTTTCATCAGCCCCAGCATTTT.